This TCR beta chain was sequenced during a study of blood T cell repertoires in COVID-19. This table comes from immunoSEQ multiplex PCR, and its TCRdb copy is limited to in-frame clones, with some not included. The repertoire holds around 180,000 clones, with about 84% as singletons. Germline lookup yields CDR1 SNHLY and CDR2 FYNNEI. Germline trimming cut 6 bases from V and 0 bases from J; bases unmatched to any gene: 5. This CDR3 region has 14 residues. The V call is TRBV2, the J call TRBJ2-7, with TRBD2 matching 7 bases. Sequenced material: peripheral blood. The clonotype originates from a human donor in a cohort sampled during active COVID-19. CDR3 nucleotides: TGTGCCAGCAGGGGAACTAGCGACTCCTACGAGCAGTACTTC. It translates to CASRGTSDSYEQYF.